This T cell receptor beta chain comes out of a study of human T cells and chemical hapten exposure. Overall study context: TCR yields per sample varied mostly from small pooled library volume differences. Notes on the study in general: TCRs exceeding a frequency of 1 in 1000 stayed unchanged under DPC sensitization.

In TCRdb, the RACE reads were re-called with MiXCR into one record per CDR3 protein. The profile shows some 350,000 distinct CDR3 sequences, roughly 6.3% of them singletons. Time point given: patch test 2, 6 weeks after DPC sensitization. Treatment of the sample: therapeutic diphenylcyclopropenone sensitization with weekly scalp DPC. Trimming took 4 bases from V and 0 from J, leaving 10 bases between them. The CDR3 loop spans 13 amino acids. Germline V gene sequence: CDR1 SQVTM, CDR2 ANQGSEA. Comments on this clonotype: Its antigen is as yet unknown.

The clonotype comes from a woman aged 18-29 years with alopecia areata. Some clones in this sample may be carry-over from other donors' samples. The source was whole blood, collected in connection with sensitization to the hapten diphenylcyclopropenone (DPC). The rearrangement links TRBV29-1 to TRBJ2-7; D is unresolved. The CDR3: CSVASGPSYEQYF. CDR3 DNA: TGCAGCGTTGCCTCCGGCCCCTCCTACGAGCAGTACTTC.